This TCR beta chain was captured by sequencing in a study of cytomegalovirus exposure and HLA in healthy donors. Whole-study results and caveats: Using a false discovery rate of 0.05, a later analysis showed that roughly 16,000 TCR beta sequences were associated with HLA alleles. Researchers catalogued approximately 170 TCR beta chains as cytomegalovirus-associated.

This clone was detected a few times. Antigen specificity is unknown. Primers for the PCR totalled 60 Vbeta and 13 Jbeta. The repertoire was sequenced with immunoSEQ multiplex PCR; TCRdb's copy has only in-frame clones and lacks some. The sample holds about 120,000 clones, 9.5% seen once. CDR1 is MNHNS, CDR2 SASEGT, per germline. There are 15 residues in the CDR3. The ends were cut back, 1 base at V and 0 bases at J, with 7 bases in the middle. The receptor's source is a man younger than 40 in good health and CMV-seronegative. Sample: PBMCs. The rearrangement joins TRBV6-1 to TRBJ1-3; D is unclear. The CDR3 spells CASSEVAYSGNTIYF. In nucleotides, the CDR3 is TGTGCCAGCAGTGAAGTAGCGTACTCTGGAAACACCATATATTTT.